These 4 T cell receptor beta chains came from one sample sequenced in a study of Graves' ophthalmopathy and Graves' hyperthyroidism. Amplified material comprised TCR beta CDR3 regions derived from RNA transcripts. RT-PCR was first run with HTBI primers, then multiplex PCR in a second round. TCRdb redid the calling of the multiplex PCR reads with MiXCR, one entry per CDR3 protein. The top ten clones hold 5.8% of a sample with about 170,000 distinct CDR3 sequences, around two fifths of them seen once. The specimen sequenced was peripheral blood. The receptors here all came from a woman aged 40 to 55 with Graves' ophthalmopathy.

The table lists this clonotype with many counts. V and J are TRBV12-3 or TRBV12-4 and TRBJ1-5, with 9 nucleotides matching TRBD1. V shed 5 bases, J shed 2 bases, and the junction held 10 bases outside the gene matches. The CDR3 extends over 17 amino acids. CDR3 region: CASSQGTGWGGNQPQHF. DNA for the CDR3: TGTGCCAGCAGTCAAGGGACAGGGTGGGGTGGCAATCAGCCCCAGCATTTT.

The J gene is TRBJ1-5, the V gene TRBV19; perhaps TRBD1 as D (6 bases). The CDR3 has 14 amino acids. V lost 8 bases, J lost 2 bases, and 13 bases lay in between. Germline CDR1 LNHDA, CDR2 SQIVND (reference sequence). In nucleotides, the CDR3 is TGTGCCAGTTCGCCAGGGGTAGGCAATCAGCCCCAGCATTTT. Its translation: CASSPGVGNQPQHF.

This clonotype was picked up many times. The genes are TRBV6-5 and TRBJ1-1; D perhaps matches TRBD1 (5 bases). The V end lost 5 bases, the J end lost 0 bases, and 16 bases lay between the germline ends. The CDR3 loop spans 16 amino acids. Germline CDR1 MNHEY, CDR2 SVGAGI. CDR3 protein: CASSRDASRMNTEAFF. The CDR3 coding sequence is TGTGCCAGCAGTAGGGACGCCTCTCGCATGAACACTGAAGCTTTCTTT.

This clonotype has a single count. CDR3 sequence reads: CASSYAGDYEQYF. The DNA for the CDR3 is TGTGCCAGCAGTTATGCGGGGGACTACGAGCAGTACTTC. The chain is built from TRBV6-2 or TRBV6-3 and TRBJ2-7; 7 bases match TRBD2. The CDR3 is 13 residues long. V lost 3 bases to trimming and J lost 3 bases; unmatched junction nucleotides: 2. Germline values: CDR1 MNHEY, CDR2 SVGEGT.